This entry concerns a single T cell receptor (beta chain). Adults between roughly 18 and 95 years of age took part from about two dozen US areas. This specimen comes from a study of blood T cell repertoires in COVID-19. Only in-frame clones appear in the TCRdb table, and some are missing; sequencing was by immunoSEQ multiplex PCR. The profile covers around 280,000 clones, with roughly nine tenths appearing a single time and about 5.7% taken by the ten largest. The CDR3 spans 14 residues. CDR1 is WNHNN and CDR2 is SYGVQD in the germline V gene (reference sequence). Trimming left V 6 bases short and J 1 base short, with 9 bases between.

The origin of this receptor is a woman aged 35 to 49 who had recovered from COVID-19. The chain is built from TRBV10-1 and TRBJ2-2; D gene ambiguous. Sequencing was done on a sample of PBMCs or T cells enriched from blood (not recorded which). The DNA for the CDR3 is TGCGCCAGCAGAGAATCAGGGAACACCGGGGAGCTGTTTTTT. It encodes CASRESGNTGELFF.